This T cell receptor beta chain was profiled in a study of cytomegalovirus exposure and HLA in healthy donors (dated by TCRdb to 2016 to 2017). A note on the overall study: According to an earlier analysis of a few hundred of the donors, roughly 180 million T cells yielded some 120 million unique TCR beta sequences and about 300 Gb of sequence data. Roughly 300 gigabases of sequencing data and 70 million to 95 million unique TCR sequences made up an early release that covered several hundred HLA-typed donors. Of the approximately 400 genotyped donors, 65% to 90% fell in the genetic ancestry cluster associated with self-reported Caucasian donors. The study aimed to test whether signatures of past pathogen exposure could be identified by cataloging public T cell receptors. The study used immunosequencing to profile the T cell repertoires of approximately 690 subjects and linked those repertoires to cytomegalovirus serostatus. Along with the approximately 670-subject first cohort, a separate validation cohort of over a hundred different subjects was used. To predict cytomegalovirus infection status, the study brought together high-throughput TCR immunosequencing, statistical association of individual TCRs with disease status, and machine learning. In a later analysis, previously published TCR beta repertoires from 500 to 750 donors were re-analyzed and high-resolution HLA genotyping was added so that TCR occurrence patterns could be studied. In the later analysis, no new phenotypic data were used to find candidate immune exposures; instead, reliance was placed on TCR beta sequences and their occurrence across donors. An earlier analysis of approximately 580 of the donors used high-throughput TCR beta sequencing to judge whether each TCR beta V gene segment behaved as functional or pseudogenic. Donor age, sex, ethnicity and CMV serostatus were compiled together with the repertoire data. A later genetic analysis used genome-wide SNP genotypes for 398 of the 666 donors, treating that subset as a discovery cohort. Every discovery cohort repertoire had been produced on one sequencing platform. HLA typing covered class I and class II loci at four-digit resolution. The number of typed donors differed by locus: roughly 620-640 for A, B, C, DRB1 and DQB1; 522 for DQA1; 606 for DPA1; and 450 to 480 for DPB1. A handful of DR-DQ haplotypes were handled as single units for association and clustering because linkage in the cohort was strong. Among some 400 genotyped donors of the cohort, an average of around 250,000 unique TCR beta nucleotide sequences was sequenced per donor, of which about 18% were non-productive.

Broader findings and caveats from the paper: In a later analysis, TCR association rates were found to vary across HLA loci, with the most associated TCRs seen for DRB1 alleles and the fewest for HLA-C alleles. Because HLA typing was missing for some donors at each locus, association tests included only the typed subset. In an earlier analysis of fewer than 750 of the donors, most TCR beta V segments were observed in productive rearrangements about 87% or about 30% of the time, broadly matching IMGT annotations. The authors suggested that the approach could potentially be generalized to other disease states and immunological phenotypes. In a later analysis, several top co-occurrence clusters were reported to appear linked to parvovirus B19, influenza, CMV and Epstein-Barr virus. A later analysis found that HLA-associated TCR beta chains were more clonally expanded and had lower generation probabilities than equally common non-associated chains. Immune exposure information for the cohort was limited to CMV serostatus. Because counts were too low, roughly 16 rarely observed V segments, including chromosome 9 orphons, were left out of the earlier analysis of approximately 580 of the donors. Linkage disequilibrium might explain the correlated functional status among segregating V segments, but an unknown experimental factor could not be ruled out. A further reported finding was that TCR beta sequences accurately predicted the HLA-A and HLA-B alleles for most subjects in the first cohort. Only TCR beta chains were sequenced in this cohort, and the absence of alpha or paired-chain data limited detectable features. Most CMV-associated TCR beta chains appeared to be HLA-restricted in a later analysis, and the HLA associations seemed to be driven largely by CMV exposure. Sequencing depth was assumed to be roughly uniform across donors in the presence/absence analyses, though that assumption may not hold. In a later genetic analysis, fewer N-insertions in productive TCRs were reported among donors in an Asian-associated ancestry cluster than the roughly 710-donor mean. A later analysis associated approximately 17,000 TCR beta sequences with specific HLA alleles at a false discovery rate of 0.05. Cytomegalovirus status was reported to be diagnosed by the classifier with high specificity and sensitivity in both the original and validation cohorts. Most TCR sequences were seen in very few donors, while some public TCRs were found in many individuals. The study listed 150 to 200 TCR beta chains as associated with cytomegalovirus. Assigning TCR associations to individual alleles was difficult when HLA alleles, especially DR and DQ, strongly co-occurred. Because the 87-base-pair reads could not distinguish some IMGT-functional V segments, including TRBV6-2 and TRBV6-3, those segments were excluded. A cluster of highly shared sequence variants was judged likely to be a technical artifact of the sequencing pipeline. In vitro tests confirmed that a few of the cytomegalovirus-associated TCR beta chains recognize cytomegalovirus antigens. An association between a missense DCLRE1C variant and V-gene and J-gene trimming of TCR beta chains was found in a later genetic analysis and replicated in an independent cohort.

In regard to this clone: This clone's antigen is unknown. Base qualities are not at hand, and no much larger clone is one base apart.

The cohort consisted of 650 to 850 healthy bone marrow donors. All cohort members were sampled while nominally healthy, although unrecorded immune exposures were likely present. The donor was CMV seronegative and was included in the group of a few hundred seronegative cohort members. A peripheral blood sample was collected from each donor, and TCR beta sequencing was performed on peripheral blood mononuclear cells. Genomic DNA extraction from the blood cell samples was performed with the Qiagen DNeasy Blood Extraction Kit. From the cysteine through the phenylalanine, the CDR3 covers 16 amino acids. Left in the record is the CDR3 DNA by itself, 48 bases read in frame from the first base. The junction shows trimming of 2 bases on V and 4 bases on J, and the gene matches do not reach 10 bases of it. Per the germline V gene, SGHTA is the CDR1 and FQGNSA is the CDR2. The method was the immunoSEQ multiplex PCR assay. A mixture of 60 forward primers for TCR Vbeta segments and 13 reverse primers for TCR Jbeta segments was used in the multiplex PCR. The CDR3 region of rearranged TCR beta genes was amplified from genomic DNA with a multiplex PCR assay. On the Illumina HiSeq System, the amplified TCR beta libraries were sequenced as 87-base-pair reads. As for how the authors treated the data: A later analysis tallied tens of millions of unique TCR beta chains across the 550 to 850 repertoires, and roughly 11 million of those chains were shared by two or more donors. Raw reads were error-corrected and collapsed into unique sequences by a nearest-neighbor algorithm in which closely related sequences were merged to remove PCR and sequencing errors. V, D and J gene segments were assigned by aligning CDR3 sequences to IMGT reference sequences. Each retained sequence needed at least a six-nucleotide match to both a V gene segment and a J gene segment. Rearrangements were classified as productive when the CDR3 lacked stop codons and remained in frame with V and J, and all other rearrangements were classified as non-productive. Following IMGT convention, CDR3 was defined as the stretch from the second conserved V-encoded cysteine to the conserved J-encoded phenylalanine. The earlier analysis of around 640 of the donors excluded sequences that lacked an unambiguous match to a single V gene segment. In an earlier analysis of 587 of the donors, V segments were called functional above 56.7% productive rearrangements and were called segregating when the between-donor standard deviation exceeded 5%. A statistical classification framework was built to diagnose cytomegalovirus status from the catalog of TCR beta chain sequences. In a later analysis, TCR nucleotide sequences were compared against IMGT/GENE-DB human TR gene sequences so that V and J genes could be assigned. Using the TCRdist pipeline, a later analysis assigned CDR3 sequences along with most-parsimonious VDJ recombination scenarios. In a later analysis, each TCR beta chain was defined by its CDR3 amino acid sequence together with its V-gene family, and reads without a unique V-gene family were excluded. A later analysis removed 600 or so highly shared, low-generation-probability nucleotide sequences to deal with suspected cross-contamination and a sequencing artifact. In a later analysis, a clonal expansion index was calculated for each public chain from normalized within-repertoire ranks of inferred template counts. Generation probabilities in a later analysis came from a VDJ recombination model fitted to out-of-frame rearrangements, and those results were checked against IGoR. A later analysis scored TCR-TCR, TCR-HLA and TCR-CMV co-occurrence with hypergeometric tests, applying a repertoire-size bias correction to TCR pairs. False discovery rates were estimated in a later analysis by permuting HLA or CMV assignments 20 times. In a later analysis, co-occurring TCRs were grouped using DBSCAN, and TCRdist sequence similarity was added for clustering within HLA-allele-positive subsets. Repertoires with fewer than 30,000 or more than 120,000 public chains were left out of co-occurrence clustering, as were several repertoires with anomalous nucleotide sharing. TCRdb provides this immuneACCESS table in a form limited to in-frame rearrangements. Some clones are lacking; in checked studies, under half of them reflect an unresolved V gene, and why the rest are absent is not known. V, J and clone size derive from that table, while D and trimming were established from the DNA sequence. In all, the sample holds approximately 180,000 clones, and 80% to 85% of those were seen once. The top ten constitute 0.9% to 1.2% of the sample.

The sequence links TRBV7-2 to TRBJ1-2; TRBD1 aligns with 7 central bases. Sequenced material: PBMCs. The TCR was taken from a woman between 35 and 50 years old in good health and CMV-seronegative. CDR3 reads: CASSLIYRGASYGYTF. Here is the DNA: TGTGCCAGCAGCTTAATATACAGGGGCGCCAGCTATGGCTACACCTTC.